This passage covers 24 T cell receptor beta chains from one sample sequenced in a study of blood T cell repertoires in COVID-19. Generated by immunoSEQ multiplex PCR, the TCRdb table keeps only in-frame clones and is missing some. The sample yields 250,000 to 400,000 clones, 88% seen once. The sequenced sample consisted of peripheral blood. The receptors derive from a woman aged 30 to 39 with COVID-19, enrolled during active disease.

The chain employs TRBV4-1 and TRBJ1-1; a weak D match, TRBD1 (5 bases). The CDR3 extends over 14 amino acids. V was trimmed by 3 bases and J by 2 bases, leaving 10 bases between them. CDR1 is MGHRA, CDR2 YSYEKL, per germline. The CDR3 sequence: CASSHYRSNTEAFF. The CDR3 DNA reads TGCGCCAGCAGCCATTACAGGAGTAACACTGAAGCTTTCTTT.

V and J are TRBV28 and TRBJ1-2; no definite D call. Trimming stripped 6 bases from V and 8 bases from J, with 16 bases between. This CDR3 comprises 13 residues. CDR1 and CDR2 (germline): MDHEN, SYDVKM. The CDR3 DNA sequence: TGTGCCAGCAGATCCGAGAGAGGGTCCGGCTACACCTTC. As protein: CASRSERGSGYTF.

V gene TRBV2 combines with J gene TRBJ1-2; the D gene is possibly TRBD1 (6 bases). This CDR3 contains 13 residues. The V and J ends lost 4 bases and 10 bases respectively, with 16 bases between them. Germline CDR1 reads SNHLY; CDR2 reads FYNNEI. The DNA of the CDR3 is TGTGCCAGCAGTGCCTTGGACAGAAATCACTACACCTTC. It translates to CASSALDRNHYTF. Full variable domain (missing parts from reference TRBV2 and TRBJ1-2): EPEVTQTPSHQVTQMGQEVILRCVPISNHLYFYWYRQILGQKVEFLVSFYNNEISEKSEIFDDQFSVERPDGSNFTLKIRSTKLEDSAMYFCASSALDRNHYTFGSGTRLTVV.

The chain uses TRBV5-5 and TRBJ1-4; tentative D call: TRBD1 (6 bases). The ends were cut back, 4 bases at V and 3 bases at J, with 19 bases in the middle. This CDR3 comprises 17 residues. Germline CDR1 SGHKS, CDR2 YYEKEE (reference sequence). CDR3: CASSPGSGGWANEKLFF. The DNA for the CDR3 is TGTGCCAGCAGCCCCGGATCGGGGGGCTGGGCTAATGAAAAACTGTTTTTT.

The chain recombines TRBV24-1 with TRBJ1-2, with 8 positions matching TRBD1. Germline V gene lookup returns CDR1 KGHDR and CDR2 SFDVKD. J lost 4 bases, V lost 1 base, and 16 bases had no gene match. The CDR3 covers 19 residues. The CDR3 DNA reads as TGTGCCACCAGTGATTTTTGGGTAAATGGACAGGGCGAATTCTATGGCTACACCTTC. This translates into CATSDFWVNGQGEFYGYTF.

The chain employs TRBV2 and TRBJ1-5; D is perhaps TRBD1 (6 bases). Trimming stripped 1 base from V and 7 bases from J, with 14 bases between. Germline-derived CDR1 and CDR2 are SNHLY and FYNNEI. The CDR3 contains 15 residues. The CDR3 loop is CASSEDMGQGQPQHF. The CDR3 region has the DNA TGTGCCAGCAGTGAAGATATGGGGCAGGGGCAGCCCCAGCATTTT.

This sequence joins TRBV5-5 and TRBJ1-1, with D unclear. Germline V gives CDR1 SGHKS, CDR2 YYEKEE (reference sequence). This CDR3 comprises 12 residues. V was pared by 3 bases and J by 3 bases, with 6 bases between. CDR3 nucleotide sequence: TGTGCCAGCAGCTACCGGGACACTGAAGCTTTCTTT. Translating it yields CASSYRDTEAFF.

The V and J genes are TRBV12-3 or TRBV12-4 and TRBJ2-3; D uncertain. V dropped 1 base and J dropped 7 bases, with 6 bases sitting between them. CDR3 length: 12 amino acids. The CDR3 region has the DNA TGTGCCAGCAGTTTAGAACTTTATACGCAGTATTTT. Its protein product is CASSLELYTQYF.

The rearrangement uses TRBV7-9 and TRBJ2-4; D is perhaps TRBD2 (7 bases). This CDR3 spans 14 amino acids. The V end lost 2 bases, the J end lost 8 bases, and 13 bases lay between the germline ends. Germline CDR1 reads SEHNR; CDR2 reads FQNEAQ (reference sequence). The CDR3 coding sequence is TGTGCCAGCAGCTTAACGGGGGGCGGGTACATTCAGTACTTC. Its protein is CASSLTGGGYIQYF.

The gene calls are TRBV28 and TRBJ1-1, with 9 bases fitting TRBD1. This CDR3 region has 13 residues. The germline V gene has CDR1 MDHEN and CDR2 SYDVKM. V was pared by 3 bases and J by 7 bases, with 3 bases of the junction left unmatched. The CDR3, as DNA: TGTGCCAGCAGTTTCCCGGACAGGGGTGAAGCTTTCTTT. Amino acids: CASSFPDRGEAFF.

The chain combines TRBV2 with TRBJ2-1; 11 positions agree with TRBD2. V shed 6 bases, J shed 6 bases, and the junction held 7 bases outside the gene matches. The CDR3 is made up of 15 amino acids. Germline CDR1 is SNHLY and CDR2 is FYNNEI. CDR3 sequence (DNA): TGTGCCAGCAGCTCAGGTAGCGGGGGGGCCAATGAGCAGTTCTTC. Amino acid sequence: CASSSGSGGANEQFF.

V gene TRBV6-1 combines with J gene TRBJ1-6, with D possibly TRBD1 on 5 matching bases. Germline CDR1 and CDR2: MNHNS and SASEGT. V lost 2 bases and J lost 9, with 17 bases in between. This CDR3 contains 16 residues. In nucleotides, the CDR3 is TGTGCCAGCAGTGAAAGGGGAAAACCTACCCCTTCACCCCTCCACTTT. The encoded protein is CASSERGKPTPSPLHF.

This clone was counted at least ten times. The chain is built from TRBV6-1 and TRBJ1-5; unclear D gene. Trimming stripped 2 bases from V and 2 bases from J, with 10 bases between. CDR1 MNHNS and CDR2 SASEGT come from the germline V gene. The CDR3 is made up of 15 amino acids. CDR3 protein: CASSESVEGNQPQHF. As DNA, the CDR3 is TGTGCCAGCAGTGAATCCGTGGAGGGCAATCAGCCCCAGCATTTT.

The rearrangement uses TRBV7-9 and TRBJ1-2; D possibly corresponds to TRBD1 (5 bases). Trimming stripped 2 bases from V and 8 bases from J, with 9 bases between. Germline values: CDR1 SEHNR, CDR2 FQNEAQ (reference sequence). This CDR3 has 12 residues. This chain's CDR3 is CASSLSGEGYTF. The DNA of the CDR3 is TGTGCCAGCAGCTTATCGGGGGAGGGCTACACCTTC.

This rearrangement joins TRBV24-1 to TRBJ2-1; 9 nucleotides agree with TRBD2. The CDR3 contains 16 residues. The germline V gene encodes CDR1 KGHDR and CDR2 SFDVKD. V lost 6 bases to trimming and J lost 4 bases; unmatched junction nucleotides: 9. For the CDR3, the DNA is TGTGCCACCAGTACCGCTGGCGGGGGGGTGTACAATGAGCAGTTCTTC. Translating it yields CATSTAGGGVYNEQFF.

This clone came up once. The genes are TRBV5-1 and TRBJ1-2, with 8 bases aligning to TRBD1. The CDR3 is made up of 13 amino acids. Germline loops: CDR1 SGHRS, CDR2 YFSETQ. With V trimmed by 4 bases and J by 6 bases, 5 bases remained unmatched. The CDR3 DNA follows: TGCGCCAGCAGCCCGACAGGGGTCGATGGCTACACCTTC. Protein sequence: CASSPTGVDGYTF.

The chain recombines TRBV4-1 with TRBJ1-1, with 7 bases lining up with TRBD1. After removal of 3 bases from V and 5 bases from J, the junction contained 9 bases not matched to a gene. In germline, CDR1 is MGHRA, CDR2 YSYEKL. CDR3 size: 15 residues. The CDR3 DNA reads as TGCGCCAGCAGCCACCCGACAGGGTTGGGGACTGAAGCTTTCTTT. Its translation: CASSHPTGLGTEAFF.

V usage is TRBV19 and J usage is TRBJ1-1; 7 positions agree with TRBD1. Germline loops: CDR1 LNHDA, CDR2 SQIVND (reference sequence). The J segment lost 0 bases and the V segment lost 11 bases, leaving 6 bases of the junction unmatched. The length of the CDR3 is 13 residues. The DNA of the CDR3 is TGTGCCTCCAAAGGGGGCTTGAACACTGAAGCTTTCTTT. As protein: CASKGGLNTEAFF.

The chain couples TRBV3-1 (or the pseudogene TRBV3-2) to TRBJ2-2; 7 bases are shared with TRBD2. Trimming at V came to 4 bases and at J to 6 bases, leaving 5 bases not matched to a gene. The CDR3 sequence is 14 residues long. Germline V lookup: CDR1 LGHDT, CDR2 YNNKEL (reference sequence). The DNA for the CDR3 is TGTGCCAGCAGCCGCGGGAGTGGGGCCGGGGAGCTGTTTTTT. Protein sequence: CASSRGSGAGELFF.

V usage is TRBV28 and J usage is TRBJ1-1, with a tentative D call TRBD1 (6 bases). Germline loops: CDR1 MDHEN, CDR2 SYDVKM. V was trimmed by 5 bases and J by 5 bases, leaving 9 bases between them. The CDR3 spans 12 residues. Here the CDR3 reads CASSKQGTEAFF. The CDR3 coding sequence is TGTGCCAGCAGTAAACAGGGTACTGAAGCTTTCTTT.

The chain couples TRBV15 to TRBJ2-4; D call uncertain. The CDR3 is 13 residues long. CDR1 and CDR2 from the germline V gene are LNHNV and YYDKDF (reference sequence). Trimming left V 5 bases short and J 10 bases short, with 15 bases between. This CDR3 reads CATSSDWSRIQYF. Here the CDR3 DNA reads TGTGCCACCAGCTCAGATTGGAGTAGGATTCAGTACTTC.

The V call is TRBV6-5, the J call TRBJ1-5; 7 positions agree with TRBD1. The CDR3 contains 15 residues. Germline loops: CDR1 MNHEY, CDR2 SVGAGI. Trimming at V came to 6 bases and at J to 4 bases, leaving 9 bases not matched to a gene. The CDR3 coding sequence is TGTGCCAGCAGAAAATTGGGACAGACTAATCAGCCCCAGCATTTT. It is translated as CASRKLGQTNQPQHF.

The chain links TRBV7-8 to TRBJ2-7; no clear D gene. This CDR3 spans 14 amino acids. V lost 0 bases, J lost 4 bases, and 10 bases lay in between. Germline loops: CDR1 SGHVS, CDR2 FQNEAQ. The CDR3 sequence is CASSLAQVPYEQYV. For the CDR3, the DNA is TGTGCCAGCAGCTTAGCTCAGGTCCCTTACGAGCAGTACGTC.

This clone turned up a few times. This chain joins TRBV4-3 and TRBJ1-1; 7 bases align to TRBD1. Germline assignment: CDR1 LGHNA and CDR2 YSLEER. CDR3 size: 16 residues. V lost 3 bases to trimming and J lost 0 bases; unmatched junction nucleotides: 7. The CDR3 DNA reads as TGCGCCAGCAGCCAGGGTTACAGGGGAGTGAACACTGAAGCTTTCTTT. Translated, it gives CASSQGYRGVNTEAFF.